The rows below give T cell receptor beta chains drawn from one sample of a study of shared clonotypes between healthy human individuals. TCRdb's table, derived via immunoSEQ multiplex PCR, lists solely in-frame clones and lacks some. The data contain approximately 2.5 million clones, more than 90% of them singletons. The sample comprised naive CD4+ T cells sorted from blood. The receptors shown here come from a man aged 18 to 30 in good health. Both conserved end residues are part of each CDR3. D genes are given only for firm matches.

d_call,j_call,v_call,cdr3_aa
NA,TRBJ1-5,TRBV6-5,CASSYSRGSQPQHF
TRBD1,TRBJ2-5,TRBV7-9,CASSLWTGGWWTQYF
NA,TRBJ1-2,TRBV19,CASSGGGGYGYTF
TRBD1,TRBJ2-1,TRBV10-3,CATLRQGAYNEQFF
NA,TRBJ1-5,TRBV30,CAWSYAGTSNQPQHF
TRBD2,TRBJ2-3,TRBV5-8,CASSGGLAGGHIFSTDTQYF
NA,TRBJ2-1,TRBV18,CASSPISSAGQFNEQFF
NA,TRBJ1-1,TRBV29-1,CSVEDRGRVMNTEAFF
TRBD1,TRBJ1-3,TRBV4-3,CASSQDYRTGDGNTIYF
NA,TRBJ1-6,TRBV9,CASSVEVAGRSPLHF
NA,TRBJ1-5,TRBV7-2,CASSSRSNQPQHF
TRBD2,TRBJ2-1,TRBV5-4,CASSLGPSGRINEQFF
NA,TRBJ2-1,TRBV6-5,CASSYSYEAIAREQFF
NA,TRBJ1-2,TRBV28,CASSKLGNYGYTF
NA,TRBJ1-1,TRBV5-1,CASSLPTGASEAFF
TRBD1,TRBJ2-2,TRBV6-5,CASSYSGTGVGELFF
NA,TRBJ2-7,TRBV5-1,CASSLETTYEQYF